Listed here is a single TCR beta chain. This sample was taken from a study of blood T cell repertoires in COVID-19. Using immunoSEQ multiplex PCR, the repertoire was profiled, and TCRdb retains in-frame clones only, with some absent. Of roughly 310,000 clones in the sample, about 91% were seen once. Recovered participants had two consecutive negative NP/OP PCR tests, healthcare professional clearance, or symptom resolution. This CDR3 region has 15 residues. Germline V gene lookup returns CDR1 SQVTM and CDR2 ANQGSEA. With 7 bases clipped from V and 0 bases from J, the junction kept 12 bases outside the gene matches.

The sample was PBMCs or T cells enriched from blood (not recorded which). This sequence joins TRBV29-1 and TRBJ2-7; 7 positions agree with TRBD1. The clonotype comes from a woman in her thirties or forties who had recovered from COVID-19. The CDR3 sequence is CSALLRDSPSYEQYF. The CDR3 DNA is TGCAGCGCTCTCCTCCGGGACAGCCCCTCCTACGAGCAGTACTTC.